This T cell receptor (beta chain) was documented in a study of blood T cells in healthy people across ages. Each donor was a healthy Caucasian individual from Russia, aged about 6 to 100. A sample-barcoded 5' primer and a J-beta primer mix were used in a second PCR of about 7 to 12 cycles. From the 5' RACE reads, TCRdb called clonotypes with MiXCR, one entry per CDR3 protein. The top ten clones hold roughly 10% of a sample with 750,000 to 950,000 distinct CDR3 sequences, 25% to 35% of them seen once. This CDR3 has 14 residues. Trimming left V 0 bases short and J 8 bases short, with 8 bases between. These data also formed part of another study, on T cells of mothers and their children.

What was sequenced was blood. This receptor was taken from a woman aged 40 to 50 in good health. The J gene is TRBJ1-6, the V gene TRBV12-3 or TRBV12-4; D is undetermined. The DNA of the CDR3 is TGTGCCAGCAGTTTAGCGCAGGCCTATTCACCCCTCCACTTT. Amino acids: CASSLAQAYSPLHF.